The subject of this entry is one T cell receptor (beta chain). No cognate antigen has been identified for it. Base qualities are not recorded, but no much larger clone differs from it by a single base. The entry originates in a study of shared clonotypes between healthy human individuals (dated by TCRdb to between 2020 and 2021). Study-wide context: The cohort comprised two women and a few men aged 18 to 49 years. For each donor, CD4 naive and CD4 memory were each given three plates, CD8 naive was given two plates, and CD8 memory was given one plate. The study deeply sequenced blood TCR repertoires of about 5 healthy adults to estimate repertoire size and the extent of clonotype sharing between individuals. To increase sequencing depth and limit assay-specific biases, different laboratories used diverse techniques to prepare libraries and sequence TCR repertoires. Per donor, leukapheresis produced somewhere between about 0.9 and 9.5 billion PBMCs.

The donors were healthy, HIV-negative adults who had no recently reported acute infections or vaccinations. Only Caucasian adults living in Nashville, Tennessee, USA were represented among the donors. The CD8 memory samples were a combination of magnetically selected CD45RO+ cells and CCR7-negative CD45RA+ effector memory (TemRA) cells. Blood was obtained by leukapheresis, after which PBMCs were separated by Ficoll-Histopaque density gradient centrifugation and cryopreserved in liquid nitrogen vapor phase. Analytical flow cytometry was used to check the purity and quantity of each magnetically sorted T cell population. Genomic DNA was isolated from every sorted fraction and measured by UV absorbance on a Nanodrop 2000c. General conclusions and limits of the study: The genetic and exposure-history diversity represented was limited by the small number of donors. Larger estimated clonotype richness was generally found for naive subsets than for memory subsets. Compared with non-shared clonotypes, clonotypes shared by all four sorted-subset donors had higher generation probabilities. Sharing across four donors was observed for roughly 5.4% of naive CD4, over 3% of naive CD8, 2.3% of memory CD4, and roughly 0.4% of memory CD8 clonotypes. Incomplete sequencing was indicated by rarefaction of sorted-subset datasets, despite the large sequencing depth. Sampling was restricted to blood, and TCR repertoires in tissue are likely to differ from TCR repertoires in blood. Pairwise subsampling indicated that sequencing depth was expected to affect the degree of clonotype sharing among donors.

Using the deep immunoSEQ assay, TCR CDR3 regions were amplified from genomic DNA by multiplex PCR. For each cell subset, the extracted genomic DNA was distributed evenly across all wells of several immunoSEQ 96-well plates, and each plate served as one replicate. For sorted subsets, each replicate PCR was loaded with around 200 ng genomic DNA, equivalent to about 30,000 T cell genomes. Purified libraries were quantified with a Qubit 3.0 fluorometer, sized on a Bioanalyzer 2100, and re-quantified with the KAPA Library Quantification kit. Every immunoSEQ 96-well plate was sequenced on a separate single-read 150-cycle Illumina NextSeq 550 flow cell. The study's processing was this. Because the immunoSEQ output held only junctional sequences and lacked quality scores, the filtering could not match the filtering applied to full-length reads. Sequences were annotated with PyIR, a Python wrapper for IgBLAST v1.9, using IMGT germline references to assign V/J genes and CDR3. Reads with weak V/J assignments (E-value above 1e-6), missing CDR3, stop codons, out-of-frame junctions, or ambiguous translated residues were removed. A V3J clonotype was defined by an identical inferred V gene, J gene, and CDR3 amino acid sequence. Percentage overlap between repertoires was computed as shared unique clonotypes divided by the size of the smaller repertoire. Three approaches were used to assess repertoire richness: RTK rarefaction, the Chao1 estimator, and Recon v2.1 estimates of unobserved clonotypes. For all TCRbeta clonotypes obtained by the gDNA method from a handful of donors, generation probabilities were computed with OLGA. The immuneACCESS repertoire file appears here via TCRdb, limited to in-frame rearrangements. These files lack a portion of the clones; in checked studies, under half of the deficit traces to unresolved V genes, and the cause of the others is not known. V and J calls and clone size are those listed in that table; D and trimming were worked out from the DNA. The sample records roughly 380,000 clones, approximately 96% of which are singletons. The top ten constitute around 0.29% of the sample.

There are 15 amino acids in the CDR3, from cysteine to phenylalanine inclusive. Only the CDR3 part of the read is kept: 45 bases, read in frame from the first base. V ends up 5 bases short and J 4 bases short, with an unmatched junction base count of 4. Sequences MNHEY (CDR1) and SVGAGI (CDR2) are obtained from the germline V gene. The source material was memory CD8+ T cells sorted from blood. The cell subset or site tag for this specimen amounts to: CD45RO+ cells pooled with CCR7-negative TemRA cells. The sequence links TRBV6-5 to TRBJ2-2; 10 central bases correspond to TRBD1. The sequence was collected from a man aged 25 to 40 in good health. CDR3 region: CASSPRTGGTGELFF. The DNA sequence follows: TGTGCCAGCAGTCCCCGGACAGGGGGCACCGGGGAGCTGTTTTTT.